The 5 T cell receptor beta chains below all came from one sample that was sequenced in a study of cytomegalovirus exposure and HLA in healthy donors. The PCR contained 60 Vbeta and 13 Jbeta primers. This table comes from immunoSEQ multiplex PCR, and its TCRdb copy is limited to in-frame clones, with some not included. This sample has over 95,000 clones; 70% to 80% occur once, and the top ten carry about 2%. Sequenced material: PBMCs. These receptors were obtained from a human donor in good health.

J is TRBJ1-6 and V is TRBV11-2, with 7 nucleotides matching TRBD1. Germline V CDR1 and CDR2: SGHAT, FQNNGV. Losses at the gene ends were 5 bases for V and 6 bases for J; bases not matched to a gene: 10. The CDR3 is made up of 16 amino acids. This chain's CDR3 is CASSPRQGLVNSPLHF. The CDR3 DNA is TGTGCCAGCAGCCCCCGACAGGGTTTAGTTAATTCACCCCTCCACTTT.

V and J are TRBV28 and TRBJ1-5, with D perhaps TRBD1 (6 bases). Germline V gene data show CDR1 as MDHEN and CDR2 as SYDVKM. This CDR3 is built from 14 residues. The germline V and J ends were trimmed by 6 bases and 4 bases, with 13 bases remaining between them. This CDR3 is CASSIQGWNQPQHF. Here the CDR3 DNA reads TGTGCCAGCAGCATACAGGGTTGGAATCAGCCCCAGCATTTT.

The chain is built from TRBV2 and TRBJ1-4; D is unclear. The CDR3 has 12 residues. Trimming took 5 bases from V and 10 from J, leaving 11 bases between them. Germline V gene sequence: CDR1 SNHLY, CDR2 FYNNEI. This CDR3 reads CASSPDGVKLFF. In DNA, the CDR3 is TGTGCCAGCAGTCCTGACGGGGTAAAACTGTTTTTT.

The chain has TRBV14 and TRBJ2-7; perhaps TRBD2 as D (5 bases). The CDR3 has 15 amino acids. CDR1 and CDR2 from the germline V gene are SGHDN and FVKESK. Trimming took 4 bases from V and 7 from J, leaving 20 bases between them. CDR3 loop: CASSLLGEGRLEQYF. Written as DNA, the CDR3 is TGTGCCAGCAGCCTCCTCGGAGAGGGCCGCCTAGAGCAGTACTTC.

This chain connects TRBV7-2 to TRBJ2-7; no definite D call. This CDR3 has 12 amino acids. V was clipped by 5 bases and J by 4 bases, with 9 bases between them. CDR1 is SGHTA, CDR2 FQGNSA, per germline. The chain's CDR3 is CASSPYLYEQYF. CDR3 coding DNA: TGTGCCAGCAGCCCCTACCTGTACGAGCAGTACTTC.